The 9 T cell receptor beta chains below all came from one sample that was sequenced in a study of technical replicates of blood from four donors. Method: immunoSEQ multiplex PCR; TCRdb's copy keeps in-frame clones and lacks some. Of 55,000 to 75,000 clones detected, approximately 86% appear once; the ten largest clones hold approximately 5.4%. Sequenced material: PBMCs. The receptors derive from a human donor in good health. Some clones in this sample may be carry-over from other donors' samples.

J is TRBJ1-5 and V is TRBV7-8, with a possible D match to TRBD1 (6 bases). The V end was cut by 3 bases, the J end by 4 bases, with 10 bases between. This CDR3 is 14 amino acids long. Germline CDR1 and CDR2: SGHVS and FQNEAQ. The CDR3 nucleotides read TGTGCCAGCAGCTTTCAGGACAGAAATCAGCCCCAGCATTTT. Amino acid sequence: CASSFQDRNQPQHF.

V gene TRBV7-3 combines with J gene TRBJ2-3, with 7 bases lining up with TRBD1. Germline lookup yields CDR1 SGHTA and CDR2 FQGTGA. Trimming at V came to 5 bases and at J to 4 bases, leaving 6 bases not matched to a gene. The length of the CDR3 is 14 residues. CDR3 in DNA: TGTGCCAGCAGCCAAGACAGGGTTGCAGATACGCAGTATTTT. It yields the protein CASSQDRVADTQYF.

The chain links TRBV19 to TRBJ1-6, with 8 bases aligning to TRBD1. V lost 7 bases, J lost 14 bases, and 13 bases stayed unmatched. Germline V gene sequence: CDR1 LNHDA, CDR2 SQIVND (reference sequence). This CDR3 contains 14 residues. CDR3 residues: CASNSGQVRGALHF. The CDR3 nucleotides read TGTGCCAGTAACTCGGGACAGGTACGCGGAGCCCTCCACTTT.

The chain joins TRBV7-9 to TRBJ2-2; 8 bases line up with TRBD2. The V gene's germline CDR1 is SEHNR and CDR2 FQNEAQ (reference sequence). Losses at the gene ends were 0 bases for V and 5 bases for J; bases not matched to a gene: 11. The CDR3 covers 18 residues. The CDR3 nucleotides are TGTGCCAGCAGCTTAGCCCCATCCCGGCGGGAGGAAACCGGGGAGCTGTTTTTT. Translated, it gives CASSLAPSRREETGELFF.

The J gene is TRBJ1-1, the V gene TRBV9; D may be TRBD1 (5 bases). Trimming removed 0 bases at V and 3 bases at J, with 9 bases between. Germline V CDR1 and CDR2: SGDLS, YYNGEE. This CDR3 spans 14 amino acids. The CDR3 DNA follows: TGTGCCAGCAGCGTAGTAGGGGCCTACACTGAAGCTTTCTTT. This sequence encodes CASSVVGAYTEAFF.

The sample holds one count of this clone. The chain carries TRBV19 and TRBJ2-1, with D possibly TRBD1 on 6 matching bases. This CDR3 region has 14 residues. Deletions cut 4 bases from V and 6 bases from J, with 13 bases between. CDR1 is LNHDA, CDR2 SQIVND, per germline (reference sequence). CDR3 sequence: CASSKQGIGNEQFF. The DNA for the CDR3 is TGTGCCAGTAGTAAACAGGGAATAGGCAATGAGCAGTTCTTC.

This chain uses TRBV4-3 with TRBJ2-1; TRBD2 agrees at 8 bases. The V gene's germline CDR1 is LGHNA and CDR2 YSLEER. With 0 bases clipped from V and 4 bases from J, the junction kept 2 bases outside the gene matches. The CDR3 contains 15 residues. CDR3: CASSQDTGGYNEQFF. The CDR3 nucleotides are TGCGCCAGCAGCCAAGATACGGGGGGGTACAATGAGCAGTTCTTC.

This chain connects TRBV4-2 to TRBJ2-2; TRBD1 might be the D (6 bases). This CDR3 region has 16 residues. V shed 0 bases and J shed 6 bases, with 14 bases lying between them. Germline CDR1 is LGHNA and CDR2 is YNFKEQ. The CDR3 nucleotides are TGTGCCAGCAGCCAAGAGGCAGGGGCCTGGGCCGGGGAGCTGTTTTTT. This translates into CASSQEAGAWAGELFF.

The rearrangement joins TRBV11-2 to TRBJ2-1, with TRBD2 matching 11 bases. Trimming cost V 6 bases and J 7 bases; bases outside gene matches: 8. The CDR3 length is 15 residues. Germline V lookup: CDR1 SGHAT, CDR2 FQNNGV. CDR3 region: CASRRLAGFRNEQFF. CDR3 sequence (DNA): TGTGCCAGCAGGCGACTAGCGGGGTTTAGGAATGAGCAGTTCTTC.